The 24 T cell receptor beta chains given below trace back to one sample, sequenced in a study of blood T cell repertoires in COVID-19. Assay used: immunoSEQ multiplex PCR; TCRdb lists only in-frame clones, some missing. This table has under 250,000 clones, about 93% appearing once. The sequenced sample was peripheral blood. The source of these receptors is a man between 60 and 70 years old with COVID-19, enrolled during active disease.

The CDR3 coding sequence is TGTGCCAGCAGTTCAGCAGGGCTCAACACCGGGGAGCTGTTTTTT. Its translation: CASSSAGLNTGELFF. The chain recombines TRBV28 with TRBJ2-2, with a tentative D call TRBD1 (5 bases). From germline, CDR1 is MDHEN and CDR2 SYDVKM. Trimming took off 4 bases at V and 2 bases at J, with 11 bases between the two ends. There are 15 residues in the CDR3.

V and J are TRBV7-9 and TRBJ2-4; D remains ambiguous. Germline CDR1 and CDR2: SEHNR and FQNEAQ (reference sequence). This CDR3 contains 13 residues. V was shortened by 1 base and J by 6 bases, with 7 bases between the two germline ends. CDR3 protein: CASSLGGTNIQYF. As DNA, the CDR3 is TGTGCCAGCAGCTTAGGAGGAACAAACATTCAGTACTTC.

The chain has TRBV5-6 and TRBJ2-3; TRBD2 agrees at 9 bases. Germline CDR1 is SGHDT and CDR2 is YYEEEE. This CDR3 has 15 residues. The V segment lost 1 base and the J segment 3 bases; nucleotides outside the gene matches: 3. In nucleotides, the CDR3 is TGTGCCAGCAGCTTGACTAGCGGGCTTACAGATACGCAGTATTTT. Encoded protein: CASSLTSGLTDTQYF.

The CDR3 loop reads CASSLRQSNEQFF. CDR3 coding DNA: TGTGCCAGCAGCTTGCGACAGTCCAATGAGCAGTTCTTC. This chain joins TRBV7-2 and TRBJ2-1, with a weak D call TRBD1 (5 bases). V was trimmed by 3 bases and J by 6 bases, leaving 9 bases between them. Germline loops: CDR1 SGHTA, CDR2 FQGNSA. There are 13 residues in the CDR3.

V usage is TRBV9 and J usage is TRBJ2-2; perhaps TRBD1 as D (5 bases). Per the germline V gene, CDR1 is SGDLS and CDR2 is YYNGEE. Trimming shortened V by 0 bases and J by 0 bases, and 15 bases separated the two germline ends. The CDR3 runs to 18 residues. CDR3 protein: CASSVGGRANSNTGELFF. The CDR3 coding sequence is TGTGCCAGCAGCGTAGGGGGCAGGGCGAACTCGAACACCGGGGAGCTGTTTTTT.

This chain links TRBV28 with TRBJ2-7; possibly TRBD1 for D (5 bases). V lost 3 bases, J lost 0 bases, and 12 bases lay in between. CDR3 size: 15 residues. Looked up from germline, CDR1 is MDHEN and CDR2 is SYDVKM. DNA of the CDR3: TGTGCCAGCAGTTTGGGATGGCAGGGCTCCTACGAGCAGTACTTC. This gives the protein CASSLGWQGSYEQYF.

In DNA form, the CDR3 reads TGTGCCAGCAGCCCCCAGGGACAGCAGCCCCAGCATTTT. This gives the protein CASSPQGQQPQHF. This chain connects TRBV7-3 to TRBJ1-5; 7 positions agree with TRBD1. CDR3 size: 13 residues. V shed 5 bases, J shed 7 bases, and the junction held 5 bases outside the gene matches. The V gene's germline CDR1 is SGHTA and CDR2 FQGTGA.

This chain uses TRBV20-1 with TRBJ1-5, with 8 bases lining up with TRBD1. V lost 3 bases to trimming and J lost 2 bases; unmatched junction nucleotides: 9. The CDR3 sequence is 16 residues long. Germline loops: CDR1 DFQATT, CDR2 SNEGSKA (reference sequence). As DNA, the CDR3 is TGCAGTGCTAGTACGACAGGGGTAAAGGGCAATCAGCCCCAGCATTTT. The encoded protein is CSASTTGVKGNQPQHF.

This rearrangement joins TRBV11-2 to TRBJ1-1; TRBD1 is a possible D gene (6 bases). This CDR3 spans 16 amino acids. Between the trimmed V and J ends, which lost 5 bases and 0 bases, there was a span of 16 bases. Germline values: CDR1 SGHAT, CDR2 FQNNGV. The CDR3 coding sequence is TGTGCCAGCAGCCCCCGGGACATCCGGATGAACACTGAAGCTTTCTTT. Protein: CASSPRDIRMNTEAFF. The full variable domain, completed using reference TRBV11-2 and TRBJ1-1, is EAGVAQSPRYKIIEKRQSVAFWCNPISGHATLYWYQQILGQGPKLLIQFQNNGVVDDSQLPKDRFSAERLKGVDSTLKIQPAKLEDSAVYLCASSPRDIRMNTEAFFGQGTRLTVV.

The J gene is TRBJ1-2, the V gene TRBV9; TRBD1 matches at 11 bases. The J segment lost 4 bases and the V segment lost 0 bases, leaving 2 bases of the junction unmatched. The germline V gene has CDR1 SGDLS and CDR2 YYNGEE. The CDR3 length is 15 residues. The CDR3 region has the DNA TGTGCCAGCAGCGTAGAGGGACAGGGGGGCTATGGCTACACCTTC. It codes for CASSVEGQGGYGYTF.

The chain links TRBV3-1 (or the pseudogene TRBV3-2) to TRBJ2-1; D gene ambiguous. The CDR3 is made up of 15 amino acids. V shed 1 base and J shed 4 bases, with 11 bases lying between them. Germline V lookup: CDR1 LGHDT, CDR2 YNNKEL (reference sequence). The CDR3 coding sequence is TGTGCCAGCAGCCAAGTGTCGTTCGGGTACAATGAGCAGTTCTTC. Residues: CASSQVSFGYNEQFF.

The genes are TRBV19 and TRBJ1-5, with 12 bases lining up with TRBD1. The CDR3 extends over 19 amino acids. The junction had 10 bases not matched to a gene; V was cut back by 2 bases and J by 2 bases. Germline V gene sequence: CDR1 LNHDA, CDR2 SQIVND (reference sequence). The CDR3 region has the DNA TGTGCCAGTAGTATATATGGGACAGGGGGCTTTGAGCGCAATCAGCCCCAGCATTTT. This encodes CASSIYGTGGFERNQPQHF.

This chain connects TRBV30 to TRBJ1-5, with 9 bases identical to TRBD1. The CDR3 totals 15 residues. Germline V gene sequence: CDR1 GTSNPN, CDR2 SVGIG (reference sequence). Losses at the gene ends were 0 bases for V and 2 bases for J; bases not matched to a gene: 2. The DNA of the CDR3 is TGTGCCTGGAGTGTACGACAGGGGGGCAATCAGCCCCAGCATTTT. Protein sequence: CAWSVRQGGNQPQHF.

The CDR3 region has the DNA TGTGCCACCCTTGGACAGGGACGGGGCTACACCTTC. Protein sequence: CATLGQGRGYTF. The V gene is TRBV19, the J gene TRBJ1-2, with 8 bases lining up with TRBD1. CDR1 and CDR2 (germline): LNHDA, SQIVND (reference sequence). V shed 10 bases and J 8 bases; nucleotides not matched to a gene: 9. The CDR3 loop spans 12 amino acids.

This clone was observed once. The chain couples TRBV30 to TRBJ1-4; D might be TRBD1 (5 bases). Germline V lookup: CDR1 GTSNPN, CDR2 SVGIG (reference sequence). Trimming cost V 2 bases and J 4 bases, with 8 bases left between them. The CDR3 runs 13 residues. The chain's CDR3 is CAWSRGFNEKLFF. CDR3 nucleotides: TGTGCCTGGAGTAGGGGTTTTAATGAAAAACTGTTTTTT.

V gene TRBV7-2 combines with J gene TRBJ2-2, with 9 positions matching TRBD2. CDR1 and CDR2 from the germline V gene are SGHTA and FQGNSA. The CDR3 is 17 amino acids. J gave up 4 bases and V 1 base, and 7 bases lay outside the gene matches. CDR3 sequence reads: CASSLDLAGGLTGELFF. CDR3 nucleotide sequence: TGTGCCAGCAGCTTAGACCTTGCGGGGGGGCTCACCGGGGAGCTGTTTTTT.

The chain recombines TRBV6-2 or TRBV6-3 with TRBJ2-7; 7 positions match TRBD1. CDR3 length: 16 residues. Per the germline V gene, CDR1 is MNHEY and CDR2 is SVGEGT. V was pared by 5 bases and J by 4 bases, with 14 bases of the junction left unmatched. This CDR3 reads CASSTATGVSFYEQYF. The DNA of the CDR3 is TGTGCCAGCAGTACCGCCACAGGGGTTTCGTTTTACGAGCAGTACTTC.

This chain connects TRBV5-1 to TRBJ1-2; a weak D match, TRBD1 (5 bases). Trimming pared 1 base from V and 3 bases from J, leaving 10 bases between. The CDR3 covers 14 residues. Germline values: CDR1 SGHRS, CDR2 YFSETQ. The DNA of the CDR3 is TGCGCCAGCAGCTTGTCGACAGCTGACTATGGCTACACCTTC. Protein product: CASSLSTADYGYTF. Complete variable domain (other parts from reference TRBV5-1 and TRBJ1-2): KAGVTQTPRYLIKTRGQQVTLSCSPISGHRSVSWYQQTPGQGLQFLFEYFSETQRNKGNFPGRFSGRQFSNSRSEMNVSTLELGDSALYLCASSLSTADYGYTFGSGTRLTVV.

This chain joins TRBV19 and TRBJ2-7, with 11 bases identical to TRBD1. After removal of 6 bases from V and 4 bases from J, the junction contained 5 bases not matched to a gene. The CDR3 extends over 14 amino acids. From germline, CDR1 is LNHDA and CDR2 SQIVND (reference sequence). The CDR3 bases are TGTGCCAGTAGCATCGGGACAGGGGGTTACGAGCAGTACTTC. Translated: CASSIGTGGYEQYF.

The J gene is TRBJ2-7, the V gene TRBV12-3 or TRBV12-4; tentative D call: TRBD1 (6 bases). V dropped 5 bases and J dropped 7 bases, with 12 bases sitting between them. This CDR3 is 12 amino acids long. CDR3 bases: TGTGCCAGCAGTCACCGGGACAAAGAGCAGTACTTC. This translates into CASSHRDKEQYF.

The rearrangement links TRBV3-1 (or the pseudogene TRBV3-2) to TRBJ2-7; D possibly corresponds to TRBD2 (6 bases). This CDR3 contains 15 residues. CDR1 and CDR2 from the germline V gene are LGHDT and YNNKEL (reference sequence). The V end was cut by 3 bases, the J end by 2 bases, with 14 bases between. The CDR3 DNA is TGTGCCAGCAGCCATCGGGGGTCCGTTCCCTACGAGCAGTACTTC. Translated: CASSHRGSVPYEQYF.

The gene calls are TRBV28 and TRBJ2-7, with a weak D call TRBD1 (6 bases). The CDR3 contains 16 residues. V shed 6 bases and J shed 1 base, with 19 bases lying between them. The germline V gene encodes CDR1 MDHEN and CDR2 SYDVKM. The CDR3: CASSPISGEGSYEQYF. CDR3 bases: TGTGCCAGCAGCCCAATATCAGGGGAAGGGTCCTACGAGCAGTACTTC.

V and J are TRBV2 and TRBJ1-3; the match to TRBD1 covers 8 bases. Germline CDR1 is SNHLY and CDR2 is FYNNEI. The CDR3 covers 15 residues. V lost 8 bases to trimming and J lost 2 bases; unmatched junction nucleotides: 8. The CDR3 region is CASRTGHQTGNTIYF. The CDR3 bases are TGTGCCAGCCGGACAGGGCATCAGACTGGAAACACCATATATTTT.

The chain employs TRBV6-6 and TRBJ1-2; 7 bases map to TRBD1. Germline V gene sequence: CDR1 MNHNY, CDR2 SVGAGI (reference sequence). The CDR3 is 13 residues long. V shed 4 bases and J 8 bases; nucleotides not matched to a gene: 7. The DNA for the CDR3 is TGTGCCAGCAGTTTTGAGGGGGCTGTAGGCTACACCTTC. This codes for CASSFEGAVGYTF.